This TCR beta chain was recovered during a study of glioma-infiltrating T cells after dendritic cell vaccination. Across the whole study: Between the early 2000s and the early 2010s, patients got autologous tumor lysate-pulsed dendritic cell vaccines. Study-wide points: Complete blood and tumor specimen sets were limited to few patients. TCR clonality showed no direct relationship with survival.

On this clone: Its antigen is unidentified.

Per germline, CDR1 KGHSH and CDR2 LQKENI. Trimming at V came to 5 bases and at J to 2 bases, leaving 3 bases not matched to a gene. The CDR3 sequence is 14 residues long. Up to about 2 ug genomic DNA was used for TCRB CDR3 amplification. Here immunoSEQ multiplex PCR was the method, and the copy in TCRdb shows in-frame clones only, minus some. The sample includes 85,000 or so clones, 85% of them seen just once. The time point here: after dendritic cell vaccination, including at tumor progression/relapse. The sample in question was blood, obtained after dendritic cell vaccination. This clonotype was obtained from a human donor with glioblastoma. V gene TRBV18 combines with J gene TRBJ2-7; 10 nucleotides line up with TRBD1. CDR3 nucleotides: TGTGCCAGCTCAACCGGGACAGGGGCCTACGAGCAGTACTTC. As protein: CASSTGTGAYEQYF.